These 20 T cell receptor beta chains came from one sample sequenced in a study of CD8+ T cells in alopecia areata. Treatment: oral pan-JAK inhibitor, 5-10 mg twice daily. As part of sample collection, lesional scalp punch biopsies and peripheral blood were taken from alopecia areata patients. As the sequencing template, cDNA was produced by extracting RNA and reverse transcribing it. Profiled with immunoSEQ multiplex PCR; TCRdb holds only in-frame clones, not every one. The sample includes around 19,000 clones, 50% to 70% of them seen just once. The specimen was skin, collected at week 4, from a patient treated with tofacitinib. These receptors all stem from a human donor with alopecia areata.

The chain carries TRBV5-4 and TRBJ1-2; TRBD1 is a possible D gene (5 bases). The germline V gene has CDR1 SGHNT and CDR2 YYREEE (reference sequence). V dropped 0 bases and J dropped 8 bases, with 17 bases sitting between them. CDR3 length: 15 residues. CDR3 nucleotide sequence: TGTGCCAGCAGCTTGGCGAGTCGGGCTGGGGGGGGCTACACCTTC. Amino acid sequence: CASSLASRAGGGYTF.

This clone was detected a few times. V usage is TRBV6-4 and J usage is TRBJ2-2; weak D call: TRBD1 (5 bases). This CDR3 is built from 13 residues. The ends were cut back, 5 bases at V and 1 base at J, with 5 bases in the middle. Per the germline V gene, CDR1 is MRHNA and CDR2 is SNTAGT. The CDR3 DNA follows: TGTGCCAGCAGTCAGGGGAACACCGGGGAGCTGTTTTTT. This encodes CASSQGNTGELFF.

CDR3 sequence: CASSHITSGGARDTQYF. The CDR3 bases are TGTGCCAGCAGCCACATTACTAGCGGGGGGGCCAGAGATACGCAGTATTTT. The V call is TRBV4-2, the J call TRBJ2-3; 13 nucleotides agree with TRBD2. CDR3 length: 17 amino acids. Germline V gives CDR1 LGHNA, CDR2 YNFKEQ. V was clipped by 3 bases and J by 5 bases; unmatched bases: 8.

Comments on this clone: The junction differs from germline at one of its ends, possibly a read error. CDR3 DNA: TGTGCCAGCAGTTTAGGGGGGGTGAACTACGAGCAGTACTTC. Its protein is CASSLGGVNYEQYF. V gene TRBV7-2 combines with J gene TRBJ2-7, with TRBD2 as a possible D gene (7 bases). This CDR3 is 14 amino acids long. CDR1 is SGHTA, CDR2 FQGNSA, per germline. The full variable domain, in which reference TRBV7-2 and TRBJ2-7 provide the parts outside the CDR3, is GAGVSQSPSNKVTEKGKDVELRCDPISGHTALYWYRQSLGQGLEFLIYFQGNSAPDKSGLPSDRFSAERTGGSVSTLTIQRTQQEDSAVYLCASSLGGVNYEQYFGPGTRLTVT.

The V gene is TRBV7-6, the J gene TRBJ1-5; no firm D call. This CDR3 is 15 amino acids long. V lost 4 bases and J lost 0, with 10 bases in between. Germline V gene data show CDR1 as SGHVS and CDR2 as FNYEAQ. The CDR3 sequence: CASSSDGFSNQPQHF. The CDR3 nucleotides read TGTGCCAGCAGCTCGGACGGTTTTAGCAATCAGCCCCAGCATTTT.

This clone was detected a few times. This sequence joins TRBV27 and TRBJ2-7; D is perhaps TRBD1 or TRBD2 (5 bases each). Germline V lookup: CDR1 MNHEY, CDR2 SMNVEV (reference sequence). Trimming took off 4 bases at V and 7 bases at J, with 11 bases between the two ends. The CDR3 contains 12 residues. CDR3 loop: CASSSSGREQYF. CDR3 DNA: TGTGCCAGCAGTTCCTCGGGACGGGAGCAGTACTTC.

The gene calls are TRBV7-8 and TRBJ2-7; D remains unclear. CDR3 length: 12 amino acids. CDR1 SGHVS and CDR2 FQNEAQ come from the germline V gene. V gave up 6 bases and J gave up 0 bases, with 6 bases separating them. CDR3 in DNA: TGTGCCAGCAGTCATAGCTCCTACGAGCAGTACTTC. Translated, it gives CASSHSSYEQYF.

The rearrangement uses TRBV19 and TRBJ2-3; D uncertain. This CDR3 contains 15 residues. CDR1 LNHDA and CDR2 SQIVND come from the germline V gene (reference sequence). The V end was cut by 3 bases, the J end by 3 bases, with 13 bases between. This CDR3 is CASSIDNRYTDTQYF. The CDR3 DNA reads as TGTGCCAGTAGTATTGACAACAGATATACAGATACGCAGTATTTT.

In this sample, this clone turned up once. The chain links TRBV28 to TRBJ1-2; D perhaps matches TRBD1 (6 bases). The germline CDR1 and CDR2 sequences are MDHEN and SYDVKM. Between the trimmed V and J ends, which lost 2 bases and 4 bases, there was a span of 14 bases. This CDR3 comprises 15 residues. CDR3 DNA: TGTGCCAGCAGTTTAACCCTGACAGGCCCCTATGGCTACACCTTC. Translated, it gives CASSLTLTGPYGYTF.

The CDR3 DNA reads TGTGCCACCGCGGGGACAGCCCAAGGAGTGGAGCAGTACTTC. Its translation is CATAGTAQGVEQYF. The chain uses TRBV10-3 and TRBJ2-7; tentative D call: TRBD1 (7 bases). Germline V gene sequence: CDR1 ENHRY, CDR2 SYGVKD. This CDR3 contains 14 residues. V was shortened by 10 bases and J by 7 bases, with 23 bases between the two germline ends.

CDR3 sequence reads: CASSPPIGANVLTF. The CDR3 nucleotides read TGTGCCAGCAGCCCCCCAATTGGGGCCAACGTCCTGACTTTC. This rearrangement joins TRBV7-9 to TRBJ2-6, with D uncertain. The CDR3 contains 14 residues. V was pared by 5 bases and J by 3 bases, with 8 bases between. Per germline, CDR1 SEHNR and CDR2 FQNEAQ (reference sequence).

As concerns this clone: The same CDR3 also results from other DNA sequences found in this sample. This rearrangement joins TRBV4-2 to TRBJ1-4; 10 nucleotides align to TRBD1. The CDR3 spans 17 residues. Germline values: CDR1 LGHNA, CDR2 YNFKEQ. The V segment lost 0 bases and the J segment 13 bases; nucleotides outside the gene matches: 14. The CDR3 nucleotides read TGTGCCAGCAGCCAAGAGTCTACAGGGACAGGGGATAACGGACTGTTTTTT. Translation: CASSQESTGTGDNGLFF.

This clone was seen once. V is TRBV29-1 and J is TRBJ1-2; D not certain. CDR3 length equals 14 residues. The germline V and J ends were trimmed by 3 bases and 6 bases, with 17 bases remaining between them. CDR1 and CDR2 from the germline V gene are SQVTM and ANQGSEA. The CDR3 DNA sequence: TGCAGCGTTGAGAAGCCGGATACTTTGGATGGCTACACCTTC. Its protein is CSVEKPDTLDGYTF.

The V call is TRBV7-3, the J call TRBJ2-2; 10 bases map to TRBD2. CDR1 SGHTA and CDR2 FQGTGA come from the germline V gene. The CDR3 has 15 amino acids. The J segment lost 4 bases and the V segment lost 5 bases, leaving 4 bases of the junction unmatched. CDR3 bases: TGTGCCAGCAGCACCTCTAGCGGGGGCACCGGGGAGCTGTTTTTT. It yields the protein CASSTSSGGTGELFF.

The chain joins TRBV10-3 to TRBJ1-4; D might be TRBD1 (6 bases). Germline CDR1 ENHRY, CDR2 SYGVKD. The CDR3 runs 14 residues. V was shortened by 5 bases and J by 6 bases, with 13 bases between the two germline ends. The CDR3 reads CAISYGGLDEKLFF. CDR3 DNA sequence: TGTGCCATCAGTTACGGGGGGCTGGATGAAAAACTGTTTTTT.

This clone showed up just a few times. V and J are TRBV18 and TRBJ1-3, with 10 bases aligning to TRBD1. The junction had 6 bases not matched to a gene; V was cut back by 3 bases and J by 7 bases. The CDR3 runs to 15 residues. Germline lookup yields CDR1 KGHSH and CDR2 LQKENI. The DNA for the CDR3 is TGTGCCAGCTCACCTACCGGGACAGGGGAGAACACCATATATTTT. It yields the protein CASSPTGTGENTIYF.

The chain has TRBV15 and TRBJ2-1; D is uncertain. Trimming removed 0 bases from V and 12 bases from J, with 9 bases in between. The length of the CDR3 is 12 residues. Per the germline V gene, CDR1 is LNHNV and CDR2 is YYDKDF (reference sequence). CDR3 bases: TGTGCCACCAGCAGAGATGGATTAGGGCAGTTCTTC. It specifies CATSRDGLGQFF.

This chain uses TRBV6-5 with TRBJ1-2; a possible D gene is TRBD1 (5 bases). Trimming removed 7 bases at V and 7 bases at J, with 16 bases between. The germline V gene encodes CDR1 MNHEY and CDR2 SVGAGI. This CDR3 region has 13 residues. Here the CDR3 reads CASTVTGGSGYTF. CDR3 in DNA: TGTGCCAGCACTGTTACGGGGGGAAGTGGCTACACCTTC.

This clone was seen only once. The gene calls are TRBV6-1 and TRBJ2-3, with 9 bases matching TRBD2. CDR3 size: 15 residues. Trimming took 5 bases from V and 3 from J; bases not matched to a gene: 6. Germline lookup yields CDR1 MNHNS and CDR2 SASEGT. The CDR3 DNA reads TGTGCCAGCAGTCCAGAGCGGGGGGAGACAGATACGCAGTATTTT. Protein product: CASSPERGETDTQYF.

The chain is built from TRBV19 and TRBJ2-2; 8 bases are shared with TRBD1. V dropped 7 bases and J dropped 5; count of bases not matched to a gene: 9. Germline V CDR1 and CDR2: LNHDA, SQIVND (reference sequence). The CDR3 loop spans 15 amino acids. CDR3 nucleotides: TGTGCCAGTAACGATCGGACAGGGTGGACCGGGGAGCTGTTTTTT. It yields the protein CASNDRTGWTGELFF.